Described below is a single TCR beta chain sequence and its context. This CDR3 contains 14 residues. Germline values: CDR1 SGHVS, CDR2 FQNEAQ. The V end lost 2 bases, the J end lost 8 bases, and 10 bases lay between the germline ends. The data were obtained in a study of blood T cell repertoires in COVID-19. Study summary: The United States, Italy and Spain were the sources of the acute and convalescent COVID-19 samples. T cells, B-cell-depleted T cells, or PBMCs supplied cDNA or gDNA.

Repertoires were generated with immunoSEQ multiplex PCR, while TCRdb's copy carries only in-frame clones and drops some. Of a few hundred thousand clones listed, roughly 88% were seen once; the top ten hold approximately 0.8%. The receptor was derived from a woman in her twenties or thirties with acute or convalescent COVID-19. Sequenced: peripheral blood. The chain uses TRBV7-8 and TRBJ1-6, with a weak D call TRBD1 (5 bases). The CDR3 is CASSLRGEDSPLHF. Here the CDR3 DNA reads TGTGCCAGCAGCTTACGAGGGGAGGATTCACCCCTCCACTTT.